One and the same sample provided the 3 T cell receptor beta chains below, sequenced in a study of metastatic and nonmetastatic thyroid tumors. TCRdb re-called the PCR reads with MiXCR. Among around 34,000 clones, 15% to 20% were seen once, and the ten largest hold around 8.5%. Thyroid surgery had not been preceded by any treatment in any patient. The sample was blood. These receptors were collected from a female donor with papillary thyroid cancer or a benign thyroid nodule (not recorded which). Some clones in this sample may be carry-over from other donors' samples.

This clone counts as medium-sized. V and J are TRBV15 and TRBJ1-6; D uncertain. Trimming pared 0 bases from V and 13 bases from J, leaving 10 bases between. The CDR3 contains 13 residues. Germline lookup yields CDR1 LNHNV and CDR2 YYDKDF (reference sequence). Written as DNA, the CDR3 is TGTGCCACCAGCAGAGATCAAAGGAAGCCCCTCCACTTT. Translated: CATSRDQRKPLHF.

This clone was detected ten times or more. A much larger clone lies one base from this, so it may be a read error. The V call is TRBV10-1, the J call TRBJ2-2; D is perhaps TRBD2 (5 bases). The germline gives CDR1 WNHNN, CDR2 SYGVQD (reference sequence). The CDR3 covers 12 residues. In nucleotides, the CDR3 is TGCGCCAGCGGGCGGAACACCGGGGAGCCGTTTTTT. Translating it yields CASGRNTGEPFF.

This clone was detected a few times. Relative to the germline gene, one junction end is altered; a read error may explain this. The chain is built from TRBV24-1 and TRBJ2-1, with TRBD2 matching 13 bases. CDR1 is KGHDR and CDR2 is SFDVKD in the germline V gene. The CDR3 runs to 21 residues. This chain's CDR3 is CATSDPNPGTSGKGTYNEQLF. CDR3 DNA sequence: TGTGCCACCAGTGACCCTAATCCCGGGACTAGCGGGAAAGGGACCTACAATGAGCAGCTCTTC.